This TCR beta chain is from a study of T cell clonotyping in hematopoietic cell transplantation. Whole-study context: Recipient samples before transplant were obtained post-cytoreduction.

Clones were read by immunoSEQ multiplex PCR, and TCRdb kept only the in-frame ones, dropping some. In the table there are 46,000 or so clones, just over 85% of which are singletons. Germline V gives CDR1 SGHRS, CDR2 YFSETQ. The CDR3 totals 16 residues. Deletions cut 0 bases from V and 6 bases from J, with 19 bases between. The time point denotes: recipient sample about 28 days before transplant, after cytoreduction. Blood collection times were about day -28 and days 30, 100, 180 posttransplant. Overall study results and limits: Higher Inverse Simpson Index values in graft donor and pretransplant recipient predicted broader posttransplant TCR diversity.

Notes on this clone: What it recognizes is unknown.

The material sequenced was peripheral blood mononuclear cells, taken before stem cell transplant. The chain recombines TRBV5-1 with TRBJ2-7; D is ambiguous. The sequence was collected from a man between 60 and 70 years old with biphenotypic leukemia. Some clones in this sample may be carry-over from other donors' samples. Here the CDR3 reads CASSLAVSPARGEQYF. The CDR3 DNA reads TGCGCCAGCAGCTTGGCGGTTTCGCCAGCCCGCGGCGAGCAGTACTTC.